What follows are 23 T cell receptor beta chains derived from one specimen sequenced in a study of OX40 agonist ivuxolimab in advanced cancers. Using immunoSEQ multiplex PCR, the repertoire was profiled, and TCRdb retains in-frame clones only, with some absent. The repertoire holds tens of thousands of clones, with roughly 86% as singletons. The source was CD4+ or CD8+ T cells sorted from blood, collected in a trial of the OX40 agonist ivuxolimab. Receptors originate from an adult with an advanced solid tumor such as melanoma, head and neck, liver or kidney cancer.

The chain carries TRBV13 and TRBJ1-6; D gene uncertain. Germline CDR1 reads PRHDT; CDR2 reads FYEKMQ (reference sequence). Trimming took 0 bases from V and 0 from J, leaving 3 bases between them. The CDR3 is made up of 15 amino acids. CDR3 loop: CASSLGGSYNSPLHF. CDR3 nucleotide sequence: TGTGCCAGCAGCTTAGGGGGCTCCTATAATTCACCCCTCCACTTT.

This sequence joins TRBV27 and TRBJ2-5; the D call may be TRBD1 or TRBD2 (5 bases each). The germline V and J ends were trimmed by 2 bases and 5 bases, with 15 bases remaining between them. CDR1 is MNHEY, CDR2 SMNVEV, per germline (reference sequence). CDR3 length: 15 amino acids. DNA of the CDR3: TGTGCCAGCAGTTTAGGGGGAAAAGAGGGGGAGACCCAGTACTTC. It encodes CASSLGGKEGETQYF.

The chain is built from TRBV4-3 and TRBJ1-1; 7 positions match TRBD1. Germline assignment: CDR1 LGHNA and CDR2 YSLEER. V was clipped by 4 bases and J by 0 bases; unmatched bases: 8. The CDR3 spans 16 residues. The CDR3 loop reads CASSPATGSLNTEAFF. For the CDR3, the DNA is TGCGCCAGCAGCCCCGCGACAGGGAGCTTGAACACTGAAGCTTTCTTT.

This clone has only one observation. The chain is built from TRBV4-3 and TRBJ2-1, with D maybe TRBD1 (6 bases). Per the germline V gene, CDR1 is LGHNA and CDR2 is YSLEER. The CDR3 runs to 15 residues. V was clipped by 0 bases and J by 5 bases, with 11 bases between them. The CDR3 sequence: CASSQDGDINNEQFF. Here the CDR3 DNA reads TGCGCCAGCAGCCAAGATGGGGACATAAACAATGAGCAGTTCTTC.

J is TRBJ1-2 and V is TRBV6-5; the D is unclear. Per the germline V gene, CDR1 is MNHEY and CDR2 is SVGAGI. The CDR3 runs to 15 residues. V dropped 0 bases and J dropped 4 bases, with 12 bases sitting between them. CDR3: CASSYSRGQTYGYTF. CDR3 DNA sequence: TGTGCCAGCAGTTACTCGAGAGGGCAGACCTATGGCTACACCTTC.

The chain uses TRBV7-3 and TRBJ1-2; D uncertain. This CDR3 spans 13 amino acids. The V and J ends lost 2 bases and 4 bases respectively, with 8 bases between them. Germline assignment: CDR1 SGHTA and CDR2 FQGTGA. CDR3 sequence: CASSLEGFYGYTF. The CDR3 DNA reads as TGTGCCAGCAGCTTAGAGGGTTTCTATGGCTACACCTTC.

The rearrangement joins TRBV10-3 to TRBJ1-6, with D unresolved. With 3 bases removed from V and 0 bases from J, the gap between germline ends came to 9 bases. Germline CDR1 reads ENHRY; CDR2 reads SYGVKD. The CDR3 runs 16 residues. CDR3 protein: CAISDPEHSYNSPLHF. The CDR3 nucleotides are TGTGCCATCAGTGACCCAGAACACTCCTATAATTCACCCCTCCACTTT.

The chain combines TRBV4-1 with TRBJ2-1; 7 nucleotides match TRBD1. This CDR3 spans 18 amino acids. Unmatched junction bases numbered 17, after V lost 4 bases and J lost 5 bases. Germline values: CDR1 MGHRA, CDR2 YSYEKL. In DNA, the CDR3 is TGCGCCAGCAGCCCCCCCCTGTGGTTTGGGACAGATAACAATGAGCAGTTCTTC. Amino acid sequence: CASSPPLWFGTDNNEQFF.

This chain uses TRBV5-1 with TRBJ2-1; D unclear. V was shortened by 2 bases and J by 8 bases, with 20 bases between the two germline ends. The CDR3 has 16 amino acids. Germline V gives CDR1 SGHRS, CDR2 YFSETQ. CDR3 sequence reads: CASSLGSDPPIDEQFF. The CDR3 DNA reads TGCGCCAGCAGCTTAGGATCGGACCCCCCTATCGATGAGCAGTTCTTC.

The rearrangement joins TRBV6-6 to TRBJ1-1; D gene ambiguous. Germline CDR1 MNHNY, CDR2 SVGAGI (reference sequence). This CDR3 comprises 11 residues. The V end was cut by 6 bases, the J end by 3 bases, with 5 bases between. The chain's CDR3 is CASRAYTEAFF. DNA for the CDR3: TGTGCCAGCAGAGCTTACACTGAAGCTTTCTTT.

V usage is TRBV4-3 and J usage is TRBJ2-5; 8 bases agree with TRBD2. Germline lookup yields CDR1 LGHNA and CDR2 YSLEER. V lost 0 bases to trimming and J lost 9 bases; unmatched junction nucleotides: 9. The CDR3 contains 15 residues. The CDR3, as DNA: TGCGCCAGCAGCCAAGATCTTCGGGAGGGGGGGGCCCAGTACTTC. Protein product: CASSQDLREGGAQYF.

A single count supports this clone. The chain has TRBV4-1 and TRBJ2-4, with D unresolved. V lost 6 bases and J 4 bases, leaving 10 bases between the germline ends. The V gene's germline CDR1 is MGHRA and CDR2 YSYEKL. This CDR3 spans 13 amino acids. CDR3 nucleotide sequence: TGCGCCAGCAGGTCGCAGGATAAAAACATTCAGTACTTC. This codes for CASRSQDKNIQYF.

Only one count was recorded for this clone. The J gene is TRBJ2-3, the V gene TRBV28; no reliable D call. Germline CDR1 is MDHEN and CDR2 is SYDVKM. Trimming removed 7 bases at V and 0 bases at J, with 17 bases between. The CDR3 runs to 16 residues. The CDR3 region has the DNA TGTGCCAGCACCCTATATGGGATGCGCAGCACAGATACGCAGTATTTT. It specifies CASTLYGMRSTDTQYF.

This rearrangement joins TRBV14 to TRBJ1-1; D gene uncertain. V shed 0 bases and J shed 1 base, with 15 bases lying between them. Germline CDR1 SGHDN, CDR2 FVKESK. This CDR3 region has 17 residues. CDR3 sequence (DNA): TGTGCCAGCAGCCAAGATCCTTCGATCGATGGGAACACTGAAGCTTTCTTT. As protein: CASSQDPSIDGNTEAFF.

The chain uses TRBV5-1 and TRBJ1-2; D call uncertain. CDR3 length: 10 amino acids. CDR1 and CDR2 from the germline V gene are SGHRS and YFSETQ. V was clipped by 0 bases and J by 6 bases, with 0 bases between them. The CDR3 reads CASSLDGYTF. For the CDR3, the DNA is TGCGCCAGCAGCTTGGATGGCTACACCTTC.

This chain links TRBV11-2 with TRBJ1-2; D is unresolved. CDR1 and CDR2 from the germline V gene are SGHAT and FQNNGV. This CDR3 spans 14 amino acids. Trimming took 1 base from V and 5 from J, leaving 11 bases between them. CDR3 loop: CASSLAPLGYGYTF. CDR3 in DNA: TGTGCCAGCAGCTTAGCCCCCCTGGGGTATGGCTACACCTTC.

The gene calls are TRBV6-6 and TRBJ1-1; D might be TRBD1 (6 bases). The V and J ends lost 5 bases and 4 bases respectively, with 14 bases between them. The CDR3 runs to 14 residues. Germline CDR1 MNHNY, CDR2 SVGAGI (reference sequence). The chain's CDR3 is CASSNQGIVTEAFF. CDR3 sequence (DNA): TGTGCCAGCAGTAACCAGGGGATCGTCACTGAAGCTTTCTTT.

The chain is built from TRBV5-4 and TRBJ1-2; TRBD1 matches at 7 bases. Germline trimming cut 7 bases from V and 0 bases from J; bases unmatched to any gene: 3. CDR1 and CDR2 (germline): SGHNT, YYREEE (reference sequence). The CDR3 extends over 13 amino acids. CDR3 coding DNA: TGTGCCAGCGGCGGGACAGCTAACTATGGCTACACCTTC. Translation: CASGGTANYGYTF.

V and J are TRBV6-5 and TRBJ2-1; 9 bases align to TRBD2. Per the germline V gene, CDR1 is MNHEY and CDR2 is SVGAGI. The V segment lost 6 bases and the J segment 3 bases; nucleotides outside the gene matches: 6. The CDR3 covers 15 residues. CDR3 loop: CASSLVAGDYNEQFF. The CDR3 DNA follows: TGTGCCAGCAGCCTAGTAGCGGGGGACTACAATGAGCAGTTCTTC.

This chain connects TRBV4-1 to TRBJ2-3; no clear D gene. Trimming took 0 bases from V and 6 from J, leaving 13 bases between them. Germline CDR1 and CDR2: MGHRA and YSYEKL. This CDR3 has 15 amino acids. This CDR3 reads CASSQDGIRADTQYF. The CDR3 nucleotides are TGCGCCAGCAGCCAAGATGGGATAAGGGCGGATACGCAGTATTTT.

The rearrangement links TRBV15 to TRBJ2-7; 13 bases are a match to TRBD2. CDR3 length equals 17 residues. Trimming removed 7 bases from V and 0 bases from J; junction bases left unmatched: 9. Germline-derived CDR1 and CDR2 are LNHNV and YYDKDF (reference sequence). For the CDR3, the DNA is TGTGCCACCATTCTTGGACTAGCGGGGGCTCCCTCCTACGAGCAGTACGTC. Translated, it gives CATILGLAGAPSYEQYV.

The CDR3 nucleotides read TGTGCCAGCAGCTTAACGTTGGGGGATACGCAGTATTTT. This codes for CASSLTLGDTQYF. This sequence joins TRBV7-3 and TRBJ2-3; unclear D gene. The germline CDR1 and CDR2 sequences are SGHTA and FQGTGA. The CDR3 sequence is 13 residues long. Trimming pared 0 bases from V and 6 bases from J, leaving 7 bases between.

The CDR3 DNA reads as TGTGCCAGCAGCTGGGGATTGAACACTGAAGCTTTCTTT. Translated, it gives CASSWGLNTEAFF. V gene TRBV7-2 combines with J gene TRBJ1-1; D not certain. CDR1 and CDR2 from the germline V gene are SGHTA and FQGNSA. V was cut by 4 bases and J by 0 bases, with 6 bases left in between. The CDR3 contains 13 residues.